Sequencing of this TCR beta chain was carried out in a study of T-cell reconstitution after alpha-beta-depleted transplantation in children. Findings of the study overall: Most T-cell counts and diversity one year after the transplant came from T cells that were newly produced. Elevated TCRbeta diversity at day 60 was traced, in some patients, to surviving recipient T cells and thymic progenitors. About two months after transplant, alpha-beta T cells reportedly came from several hundred expanded graft clones.

This clonotype was seen a handful of times. The antigen remains unidentified. Preparation of the TCRbeta library was carried out with unique molecular identifiers. TCRdb itself ran the PCR reads through MiXCR, one entry per CDR3 protein. The data contain over 200,000 distinct CDR3 sequences, about 8.7% of them singletons. The CDR3 is 13 amino acids. Losses at the gene ends were 6 bases for V and 0 bases for J; bases not matched to a gene: 1. The TCR comes from a male patient aged 2 to 10 who had a stem cell transplant for acute myeloid leukemia, so the T cells may come from the graft donor. This sequence joins TRBV12-3 or TRBV12-4 and TRBJ1-1; 7 bases are a match to TRBD1. The sample here was PBMCs, mostly from graft donor cells, taken 360 days after TCRalphabeta/CD19-depleted stem cell transplant. The CDR3 loop is CASRGQLNTEAFF. For the CDR3, the DNA is TGTGCCAGCAGGGGACAGTTGAACACTGAAGCTTTCTTT.